This T cell receptor beta chain appears in the sequencing data of a study of regulatory T cells in long-lasting Graves disease. Trimming pared 1 base from V and 2 bases from J, leaving 9 bases between. Germline assignment: CDR1 KGHSH and CDR2 LQKENI. This CDR3 comprises 15 residues. Time point reported: newly diagnosed GD, antithyroid drugs for less than 3 months. RNA from PBMCs was the source of the TCR library. Building of the TCR beta libraries involved iRepertoire HTBI primers and Arm-PCR of CDR3 regions. Using its own MiXCR run on the multiplex PCR reads, TCRdb lists one record per CDR3 protein. The table has around 500,000 distinct CDR3 sequences, around 12% seen once. This clonotype appeared once. The data also belong to a second study, concerning T cells in Graves' hyperthyroidism and ophthalmopathy.

The V gene is TRBV18, the J gene TRBJ1-3; no firm D call. Material: peripheral blood mononuclear cells (PBMCs), obtained at new diagnosis, from a patient treated with antithyroid drugs. The receptor was derived from a woman in her 30s with Graves disease. CDR3 coding DNA: TGTGCCAGCTCACCACAGGGTTCTACTGGAAACACCATATATTTT. Translation: CASSPQGSTGNTIYF. The whole variable domain, filled in from reference TRBV18 and TRBJ1-3, reads NAGVMQNPRHLVRRRGQEARLRCSPMKGHSHVYWYRQLPEEGLKFMVYLQKENIIDESGMPKERFSAEFPKEGPSILRIQQVVRGDSAAYFCASSPQGSTGNTIYFGEGSWLTVV.